These 32 T cell receptor beta chains share one sample of origin, sequenced in a study of identical twins. MiXCR, applied by TCRdb to the 5' RACE reads, yields one record per CDR3 protein. The profile shows 650,000 to 800,000 distinct CDR3 sequences, 8.6% of them singletons. The data were also submitted as part of a second study, on yellow fever vaccine responses in identical twins.

What was sequenced was PBMCs. The receptors come from a woman under 30 in good health.

This clonotype was picked up a small number of times. This chain connects TRBV28 to TRBJ2-1; 9 bases are a match to TRBD2. V gave up 3 bases and J gave up 8 bases; unmatched junction bases: 11. Germline CDR1 reads MDHEN; CDR2 reads SYDVKM. CDR3 length: 16 residues. The CDR3 is CASSFSGGLAKHEQFF. The CDR3 DNA reads TGTGCCAGCAGTTTTAGTGGGGGACTAGCAAAGCATGAGCAGTTCTTC.

CDR3 bases: TGTGCCAGCAGCCGCACATTTGCCGGGACAGGGGATGTGGATACGCAGTATTTT. Translated: CASSRTFAGTGDVDTQYF. The J gene is TRBJ2-3, the V gene TRBV3-1, with 10 bases matching TRBD1. The V gene's germline CDR1 is LGHDT and CDR2 YNNKEL (reference sequence). J gave up 6 bases and V 4 bases, and 16 bases lay outside the gene matches. This CDR3 is 18 amino acids long.

The rearrangement uses TRBV7-3 and TRBJ2-1; 9 nucleotides align to TRBD1. The CDR3 is 16 residues long. The germline CDR1 and CDR2 sequences are SGHTA and FQGTGA. Trimming removed 3 bases from V and 4 bases from J; junction bases left unmatched: 7. Here the CDR3 DNA reads TGTGCCAGCAGCTTCATCCGGGACAGGGTATACAATGAGCAGTTCTTC. This encodes CASSFIRDRVYNEQFF.

This rearrangement joins TRBV3-1 to TRBJ1-2; perhaps TRBD1 as D (5 bases). This CDR3 contains 15 residues. Trimming removed 1 base at V and 8 bases at J, with 17 bases between. Germline values: CDR1 LGHDT, CDR2 YNNKEL (reference sequence). The CDR3 reads CASSQAHARVGGYTF. The CDR3 bases are TGTGCCAGCAGCCAAGCCCACGCCAGGGTGGGAGGCTACACCTTC.

In its sample, this clonotype was seen a few times. This chain uses TRBV6-2 or TRBV6-3 with TRBJ2-1, with 10 bases aligning to TRBD2. CDR1 is MNHEY and CDR2 is SVGEGT in the germline V gene. V lost 6 bases and J lost 10; bases outside the gene matches: 12. The CDR3 consists of 15 residues. The CDR3 coding sequence is TGTGCCAGCAGACGACTTCTAGCGGGAGCTTGGGAGCAGTTCTTC. Amino acids: CASRRLLAGAWEQFF.

This chain uses TRBV7-2 with TRBJ2-1; the match to TRBD2 covers 9 bases. Looked up from germline, CDR1 is SGHTA and CDR2 is FQGNSA. After removal of 0 bases from V and 7 bases from J, the junction contained 1 base not matched to a gene. There are 14 residues in the CDR3. Written as DNA, the CDR3 is TGTGCCAGCAGCTTAGCTAGCGGGAGTAATGAGCAGTTCTTC. As protein: CASSLASGSNEQFF.

This rearrangement joins TRBV3-1 to TRBJ2-5; 9 bases line up with TRBD2. V shed 4 bases and J 2 bases; nucleotides not matched to a gene: 11. The CDR3 is 17 residues long. Germline V gene data show CDR1 as LGHDT and CDR2 as YNNKEL (reference sequence). CDR3 residues: CASSPSPGLAEQETQYF. CDR3 bases: TGTGCCAGCAGCCCTTCGCCGGGACTAGCAGAACAAGAGACCCAGTACTTC.

This clonotype was recorded a few times. The rearrangement uses TRBV12-5 and TRBJ2-1; 7 bases are shared with TRBD1. V was pared by 2 bases and J by 4 bases, with 5 bases of the junction left unmatched. This CDR3 spans 15 amino acids. Per germline, CDR1 LGHNT and CDR2 FRNRAP. The CDR3 bases are TGTGCTAGTGGTTTGTCGACGGGACAGTACAATGAGCAGTTCTTC. Translated, it gives CASGLSTGQYNEQFF.

This clonotype has ten or more counts. The V and J genes are TRBV7-9 and TRBJ1-1; the D is unclear. V was cut by 5 bases and J by 4 bases, with 11 bases left in between. This CDR3 is built from 13 residues. The germline gives CDR1 SEHNR, CDR2 FQNEAQ (reference sequence). The DNA of the CDR3 is TGTGCCAGCAGCCGTGAGCTTAGCACTGAAGCTTTCTTT. Amino acid sequence: CASSRELSTEAFF.

Many counts were recorded for this clonotype. The chain is built from TRBV6-1 and TRBJ1-5, with D possibly being TRBD1 (6 bases). Trimming left V 6 bases short and J 3 bases short, with 15 bases between. The length of the CDR3 is 15 residues. Germline loops: CDR1 MNHNS, CDR2 SASEGT. CDR3 in amino acids: CASSPGVSYNQPQHF. DNA of the CDR3: TGTGCCAGCAGCCCAGGGGTGAGCTACAATCAGCCCCAGCATTTT.

This clonotype was detected only a few times. The V and J genes are TRBV3-1 and TRBJ2-7; the D is unclear. With 0 bases removed from V and 0 bases from J, the gap between germline ends came to 3 bases. The CDR3 length is 13 residues. CDR1 and CDR2 (germline): LGHDT, YNNKEL (reference sequence). CDR3 DNA sequence: TGTGCCAGCAGCCAAGAGTTCTCCTACGAGCAGTACTTC. Protein product: CASSQEFSYEQYF.

The rearrangement uses TRBV20-1 and TRBJ2-5; 8 bases fit TRBD1. Per germline, CDR1 DFQATT and CDR2 SNEGSKA (reference sequence). V was pared by 3 bases and J by 4 bases, with 7 bases of the junction left unmatched. The CDR3 runs 14 residues. CDR3 sequence (DNA): TGCAGTGCTAGGGGATTAACAGGGGGAGAGACCCAGTACTTC. It is translated as CSARGLTGGETQYF.

This clonotype has ten or more counts. The V and J genes are TRBV4-1 and TRBJ2-3; no reliable D call. Trimming removed 0 bases at V and 1 base at J, with 17 bases between. Germline assignment: CDR1 MGHRA and CDR2 YSYEKL. The length of the CDR3 is 18 residues. The CDR3: CASSQELLPETGTDTQYF. The CDR3 DNA sequence: TGCGCCAGCAGCCAAGAACTCCTTCCGGAGACTGGCACAGATACGCAGTATTTT.

This clonotype was counted many times. The gene calls are TRBV6-5 and TRBJ2-3; D is unresolved. V was cut by 2 bases and J by 2 bases, with 14 bases left in between. The CDR3 length is 16 residues. Per the germline V gene, CDR1 is MNHEY and CDR2 is SVGAGI. The CDR3 reads CASSYQNTLLTDTQYF. The CDR3 DNA reads as TGTGCCAGCAGTTACCAAAACACTTTACTCACAGATACGCAGTATTTT.

The chain links TRBV9 to TRBJ2-1; D is possibly TRBD1 or TRBD2 (5 bases each). The CDR3 is 13 residues long. The ends were cut back, 2 bases at V and 6 bases at J, with 9 bases in the middle. CDR1 and CDR2 from the germline V gene are SGDLS and YYNGEE. The CDR3 here is CASSVGTTNEQFF. CDR3 coding DNA: TGTGCCAGCAGCGTCGGGACCACCAATGAGCAGTTCTTC.

This clonotype was observed a few times. This sequence joins TRBV27 and TRBJ2-7; maybe TRBD2 (5 bases). Trimming shortened V by 0 bases and J by 0 bases, and 9 bases separated the two germline ends. CDR3 size: 15 residues. Germline V CDR1 and CDR2: MNHEY, SMNVEV (reference sequence). The chain's CDR3 is CASSLSAGPSYEQYF. The CDR3 coding sequence is TGTGCCAGCAGTTTATCGGCGGGCCCCTCCTACGAGCAGTACTTC.

The chain recombines TRBV6-1 with TRBJ2-7; maybe TRBD2 (6 bases). There are 15 residues in the CDR3. V gave up 6 bases and J gave up 2 bases, with 17 bases separating them. Germline V gene sequence: CDR1 MNHNS, CDR2 SASEGT. CDR3 region: CASSISGDGTYEQYF. CDR3 in DNA: TGTGCCAGCAGCATCTCGGGAGACGGTACCTACGAGCAGTACTTC.

Ten or more counts support this clonotype. V usage is TRBV7-2 and J usage is TRBJ2-3; 8 bases fit TRBD2. The germline V gene encodes CDR1 SGHTA and CDR2 FQGNSA. V shed 2 bases, J shed 2 bases, and the junction held 6 bases outside the gene matches. The CDR3 runs to 16 residues. CDR3 in DNA: TGTGCCAGCAGCTTATTGGGGACTAGTCCCACAGATACGCAGTATTTT. Its protein product is CASSLLGTSPTDTQYF.

This clonotype came up a few times. The V gene is TRBV7-2, the J gene TRBJ1-1; D may be TRBD1 (6 bases). The CDR3 is 13 amino acids. Deletions cut 3 bases from V and 9 bases from J, with 14 bases between. Per germline, CDR1 SGHTA and CDR2 FQGNSA. The CDR3 sequence: CASSFDSGVQAFF. In DNA, the CDR3 is TGTGCCAGCAGCTTTGACTCAGGGGTTCAAGCTTTCTTT.

This clonotype was detected a few times. CDR3 coding DNA: TGCAGTGCTAGAGATTACAAACTAGCGGGAACCAGCTCCTACGAGCAGTACTTC. This sequence encodes CSARDYKLAGTSSYEQYF. This chain connects TRBV20-1 to TRBJ2-7, with TRBD2 identical over 10 bases. The CDR3 has 18 amino acids. The germline gives CDR1 DFQATT, CDR2 SNEGSKA (reference sequence). V gave up 0 bases and J gave up 0 bases; unmatched junction bases: 11.

This clonotype was detected ten times or more. The rearrangement joins TRBV28 to TRBJ2-3; D might be TRBD1 (5 bases). Trimming removed 3 bases from V and 3 bases from J, with 10 bases in between. The CDR3 runs 14 residues. Germline V gene lookup returns CDR1 MDHEN and CDR2 SYDVKM. CDR3 sequence (DNA): TGTGCCAGCAGTTTCAACCAGGGAACAGATACGCAGTATTTT. Translating it yields CASSFNQGTDTQYF. Combining the CDR3 with reference TRBV28 and TRBJ2-3 gives the whole variable domain DVKVTQSSRYLVKRTGEKVFLECVQDMDHENMFWYRQDPGLGLRLIYFSYDVKMKEKGDIPEGYSVSREKKERFSLILESASTNQTSMYLCASSFNQGTDTQYFGPGTRLTVL.

This clonotype was detected a few times. V is TRBV28 and J is TRBJ1-1; unclear D gene. CDR3 length: 12 residues. V was shortened by 5 bases and J by 4 bases, with 8 bases between the two germline ends. CDR1 is MDHEN, CDR2 SYDVKM, per germline. DNA for the CDR3: TGTGCCAGCAGTCTAACGGCCACTGAAGCTTTCTTT. Translated: CASSLTATEAFF. The full variable domain, with the rest looked up from reference TRBV28 and TRBJ1-1, is DVKVTQSSRYLVKRTGEKVFLECVQDMDHENMFWYRQDPGLGLRLIYFSYDVKMKEKGDIPEGYSVSREKKERFSLILESASTNQTSMYLCASSLTATEAFFGQGTRLTVV.

This clonotype was observed a few times. Written as DNA, the CDR3 is TGCAGCGTGTACCCGGACAGGAGTTACAATGAGCAGTTCTTC. The encoded protein is CSVYPDRSYNEQFF. The chain carries TRBV29-1 and TRBJ2-1; 7 bases are a match to TRBD1. The germline V gene has CDR1 SQVTM and CDR2 ANQGSEA. This CDR3 spans 14 amino acids. The V and J ends lost 6 bases and 4 bases, in that order; junction bases with no gene match: 9.

This clonotype was detected only a few times. The V call is TRBV30, the J call TRBJ1-1; D is undetermined. Trimming took off 3 bases at V and 8 bases at J, with 10 bases between the two ends. Germline V gives CDR1 GTSNPN, CDR2 SVGIG (reference sequence). The CDR3 is made up of 11 amino acids. The CDR3, as DNA: TGTGCCTGGAGCCCTCTCGGGGAAGCTTTCTTT. Amino acids: CAWSPLGEAFF.

The CDR3 loop reads CASSYNSGSGTDTQYF. The CDR3 DNA reads TGTGCCAGCAGCTATAATAGCGGATCCGGGACAGATACGCAGTATTTT. The chain uses TRBV25-1 and TRBJ2-3; possible D gene TRBD2, 6 bases. The germline V and J ends were trimmed by 6 bases and 3 bases, with 19 bases remaining between them. Germline-derived CDR1 and CDR2 are MGHDK and SYGVNS. The length of the CDR3 is 16 residues.

There are a few counts of this clonotype. This chain links TRBV2 with TRBJ2-3; no reliable D call. The better agreement between TRBJ1-5 and the DNA end casts doubt on the J call. CDR1 and CDR2 (germline): SNHLY, FYNNEI. The CDR3 is 14 residues long. CDR3 bases: TGTGCCAGCAGTGAGCGAAAATACACAGATACGCAGCATTTT. It specifies CASSERKYTDTQHF.

The chain joins TRBV20-1 to TRBJ2-7; no firm D call. CDR1 and CDR2 from the germline V gene are DFQATT and SNEGSKA (reference sequence). V was shortened by 0 bases and J by 0 bases, with 15 bases between the two germline ends. The CDR3 is 16 residues long. The CDR3: CSARDLKGLSSYEQYF. The CDR3 DNA reads TGCAGTGCTAGAGATCTTAAAGGCCTTAGCTCCTACGAGCAGTACTTC.

Worth noting for this clonotype: A read error may account for a junction end that differs from germline. This chain links TRBV3-1 with TRBJ2-7; D may be TRBD2 (5 bases). Germline CDR1 is LGHDT and CDR2 is YNNKEL (reference sequence). The CDR3 has 15 amino acids. CDR3: CACSQGRRETYEQYF. The CDR3, as DNA: TGTGCCTGCAGCCAAGGGCGTAGGGAGACCTACGAGCAGTACTTC.

The chain carries TRBV12-3 or TRBV12-4 and TRBJ2-7; D possibly matches TRBD1 or TRBD2 (6 bases each). This CDR3 has 14 residues. V lost 6 bases, J lost 5 bases, and 17 bases lay in between. The CDR3 here is CASRTAGRDNEQYF. CDR3 bases: TGTGCCAGCAGGACGGCGGGGCGGGACAACGAGCAGTACTTC.

This chain uses TRBV15 with TRBJ2-2; no firm D call. The germline gives CDR1 LNHNV, CDR2 YYDKDF (reference sequence). V was trimmed by 2 bases and J by 7 bases, leaving 14 bases between them. This CDR3 is 15 amino acids long. The CDR3 sequence is CATSRLTTWGGELFF. The CDR3 bases are TGTGCCACCAGCAGACTCACTACTTGGGGCGGGGAGCTGTTTTTT.

This clonotype was found a few times. The rearrangement uses TRBV12-3 or TRBV12-4 and TRBJ2-7; D remains unclear. Trimming stripped 3 bases from V and 1 base from J, with 16 bases between. This CDR3 spans 16 amino acids. For the CDR3, the DNA is TGTGCCAGCAGTTTTGGAGACCGACTCGGTTCCTACGAGCAGTACTTC. Protein: CASSFGDRLGSYEQYF.

This clonotype was recorded once. This chain links TRBV11-2 with TRBJ2-7; perhaps D is TRBD1 or TRBD2 (5 bases each). The CDR3 is made up of 14 amino acids. In germline, CDR1 is SGHAT, CDR2 FQNNGV. V was shortened by 3 bases and J by 4 bases, with 13 bases between the two germline ends. The CDR3 protein is CASSLGPVGYEQYF. Here the CDR3 DNA reads TGTGCCAGCAGCTTGGGACCTGTGGGGTACGAGCAGTACTTC. Together with reference TRBV11-2 and TRBJ2-7, the CDR3 gives the full variable domain: EAGVAQSPRYKIIEKRQSVAFWCNPISGHATLYWYQQILGQGPKLLIQFQNNGVVDDSQLPKDRFSAERLKGVDSTLKIQPAKLEDSAVYLCASSLGPVGYEQYFGPGTRLTVT.